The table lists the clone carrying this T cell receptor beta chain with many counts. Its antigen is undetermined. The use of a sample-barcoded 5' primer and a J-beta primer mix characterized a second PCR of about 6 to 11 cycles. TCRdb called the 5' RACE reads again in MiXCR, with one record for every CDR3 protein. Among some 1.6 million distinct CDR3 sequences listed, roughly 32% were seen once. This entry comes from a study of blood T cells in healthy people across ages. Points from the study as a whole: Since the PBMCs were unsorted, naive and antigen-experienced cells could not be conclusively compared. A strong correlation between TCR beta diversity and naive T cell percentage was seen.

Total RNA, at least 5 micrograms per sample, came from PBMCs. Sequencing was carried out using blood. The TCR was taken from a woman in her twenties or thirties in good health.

The CDR3 DNA sequence: TGTGCCAGCAGTTTATTGGATTACAATGAGCAGTTCTTC. It codes for CASSLLDYNEQFF. This rearrangement joins TRBV27 to TRBJ2-1; no clear D gene. The CDR3 is 13 amino acids. Trimming stripped 1 base from V and 4 bases from J, with 5 bases between. CDR1 and CDR2 from the germline V gene are MNHEY and SMNVEV (reference sequence).